What follows are 24 T cell receptor beta chains derived from one specimen sequenced in a study of immune heterogeneity within non-small cell lung tumors. Amplifying TCR beta CDR3 involved multiplex PCR carried out with 32 V and 13 J primers. Each CDR3 protein gets one entry after TCRdb re-called the multiplex PCR reads with MiXCR. The profile covers around 6,000 distinct CDR3 sequences, with around a fifth appearing a single time and around 8.6% taken by the ten largest. Bulk tumor genomic DNA constituted the template, at 600 to 750 ng per sample. Several widely spaced biopsies per primary tumor were taken during surgery. Patients underwent curative surgery for untreated, newly diagnosed non-small cell lung cancer. The sequenced sample consisted of lung tumor tissue. Receptor source: a man aged 70 or older with non-small cell lung cancer.

Many counts were recorded for this clonotype. J is TRBJ2-5 and V is TRBV4-1, with a possible D match to TRBD1 (5 bases). The CDR3 sequence is 15 residues long. From germline, CDR1 is MGHRA and CDR2 YSYEKL. V dropped 4 bases and J dropped 5 bases, with 17 bases sitting between them. DNA for the CDR3: TGCGCCAGCAGCCTAGGGGCTAACCCTGGGGAGACCCAGTACTTC. Its translation is CASSLGANPGETQYF.

On this clonotype: Just one base apart from a much larger clone, this may be a read error. The genes are TRBV30 and TRBJ2-5; 8 bases map to TRBD1. Per the germline V gene, CDR1 is GTSNPN and CDR2 is SVGIG (reference sequence). After removal of 4 bases from V and 7 bases from J, the junction contained 5 bases not matched to a gene. The CDR3 consists of 12 residues. The CDR3 sequence is CAWTGGLGTQYF. The CDR3 DNA reads as TGTGCCTGGACAGGGGGCCTGGGGACCCAGTACTTC.

On this clonotype: This may arise from a read error, as a much more abundant clone is one base away. The J gene is TRBJ2-2, the V gene TRBV11-2, with 9 positions matching TRBD1. The CDR3 has 15 amino acids. Germline V gene data show CDR1 as SGHAT and CDR2 as FQNNGV. CDR3 in DNA: TGTGCCAGCAGACGGGACAGGGTGAAAGCCGGGGAGCTGTCTTTT. Protein product: CASRRDRVKAGELSF.

This clonotype is labeled medium-sized. This chain links TRBV19 with TRBJ1-1, with D maybe TRBD1 (6 bases). CDR3 length equals 15 residues. Germline CDR1 LNHDA, CDR2 SQIVND (reference sequence). V was trimmed by 4 bases and J by 1 base, leaving 13 bases between them. The CDR3 sequence is CASSTLRQANTEAFF. The CDR3 DNA follows: TGTGCCAGTAGTACCCTTCGACAGGCGAACACTGAAGCTTTCTTT.

In its sample, this clonotype ranks as medium-sized. This chain connects TRBV15 to TRBJ2-7; TRBD1 matches at 11 bases. Germline V gene sequence: CDR1 LNHNV, CDR2 YYDKDF (reference sequence). The CDR3 is 17 residues long. J was trimmed by 0 bases and V by 2 bases; bases with no gene match: 6. The CDR3 sequence is CATSRPRGQGGSYEQYF. CDR3 DNA: TGTGCCACCAGCAGACCACGGGGACAGGGGGGCTCCTACGAGCAGTACTTC.

Within the sample, this clonotype is medium-sized (0.01 to 0.1%). The rearrangement joins TRBV18 to TRBJ1-2, with D unresolved. Germline CDR1 and CDR2: KGHSH and LQKENI. This CDR3 has 13 amino acids. V lost 3 bases and J 6 bases, leaving 11 bases between the germline ends. The CDR3 protein is CASSPTEGHGYTF. The CDR3 DNA follows: TGTGCCAGCTCACCCACGGAGGGTCATGGCTACACCTTC.

By proportion, this clonotype is medium-sized. The chain recombines TRBV24-1 with TRBJ2-3; TRBD2 agrees at 8 bases. The CDR3 sequence is 15 residues long. The germline V gene encodes CDR1 KGHDR and CDR2 SFDVKD. The J segment lost 5 bases and the V segment lost 5 bases, leaving 8 bases of the junction unmatched. The CDR3 reads CATSADGLAVDTQYF. As DNA, the CDR3 is TGTGCCACCAGTGCCGATGGACTAGCTGTAGATACGCAGTATTTT.

This clonotype was found a few times. The chain carries TRBV18 and TRBJ2-5; TRBD1 might be the D (6 bases). V was clipped by 6 bases and J by 4 bases, with 18 bases between them. This CDR3 has 15 amino acids. From germline, CDR1 is KGHSH and CDR2 LQKENI. This CDR3 reads CASSQGFNTPETQYF. CDR3 coding DNA: TGTGCCAGCTCGCAGGGGTTCAACACTCCAGAGACCCAGTACTTC.

The sample holds many counts of this clonotype. The rearrangement uses TRBV2 and TRBJ2-5, with 7 bases fitting TRBD1. The trim removed 2 bases at V and 5 bases at J, leaving 8 bases unmatched. The CDR3 is 15 residues long. Per the germline V gene, CDR1 is SNHLY and CDR2 is FYNNEI. CDR3 nucleotides: TGTGCCAGCAGTGAATCGGTAGGGGGCATGGAGACCCAGTACTTC. Translated, it gives CASSESVGGMETQYF.

As concerns this clonotype: A read error may explain this, as a much larger clone is one base away. V is TRBV6-4 and J is TRBJ2-2; weak D call: TRBD1 (6 bases). The CDR3 covers 15 residues. CDR1 MRHNA and CDR2 SNTAGT come from the germline V gene. The CDR3: CASSDSAGDTWELFF. For the CDR3, the DNA is TGTGCCAGCAGTGACTCGGCAGGGGACACCTGGGAGCTGTTTTTT.

This clonotype has at least ten counts. The chain uses TRBV9 and TRBJ2-7, with D unclear. The CDR3 totals 17 residues. Trimming shortened V by 0 bases and J by 0 bases, and 16 bases separated the two germline ends. Germline loops: CDR1 SGDLS, CDR2 YYNGEE. CDR3 in amino acids: CASSVEGKGKTSYEQYF. In nucleotides, the CDR3 is TGTGCCAGCAGCGTAGAGGGTAAAGGGAAAACCTCCTACGAGCAGTACTTC.

This clonotype appeared a single time. The rearrangement links TRBV27 to TRBJ2-3, with 7 bases identical to TRBD1. V gave up 2 bases and J gave up 1 base; unmatched junction bases: 15. The CDR3 loop spans 19 amino acids. The V gene's germline CDR1 is MNHEY and CDR2 SMNVEV (reference sequence). The DNA of the CDR3 is TGTGCCAGCAGTTTAGGACGTGTAGGGCGTGGACAGGGCACAGATACGCAGTATTTT. Its translation is CASSLGRVGRGQGTDTQYF.

The table lists this clonotype with a few counts. V is TRBV29-1 and J is TRBJ1-1, with D uncertain. The CDR3 sequence is 16 residues long. Trimming stripped 1 base from V and 1 base from J, with 16 bases between. Per the germline V gene, CDR1 is SQVTM and CDR2 is ANQGSEA. The CDR3 reads CSVEGWQTTGNTEAFF. The CDR3 bases are TGCAGCGTTGAAGGATGGCAGACTACGGGGAACACTGAAGCTTTCTTT.

By share, this clonotype counts as medium-sized. V gene TRBV19 combines with J gene TRBJ1-4; D ambiguous. The CDR3 sequence is 18 residues long. Germline CDR1 and CDR2: LNHDA and SQIVND (reference sequence). V dropped 5 bases and J dropped 2 bases, with 21 bases sitting between them. The CDR3 nucleotides are TGTGCCAGTAGTCTCTATGGTGAAAGTCTTTCCACTAATGAAAAACTGTTTTTT. Residues: CASSLYGESLSTNEKLFF.

This sequence joins TRBV9 and TRBJ1-4; 8 bases agree with TRBD1. The CDR3 covers 16 residues. Unmatched junction bases numbered 7, after V lost 0 bases and J lost 6 bases. Germline V gene sequence: CDR1 SGDLS, CDR2 YYNGEE. CDR3 sequence: CASSVVSRGRYEKLFF. CDR3 bases: TGTGCCAGCAGCGTAGTTAGCAGGGGGCGATATGAAAAACTGTTTTTT.

Comments on this clonotype: A read error is possible here, since a much larger clone lies one base away. The chain couples TRBV19 to TRBJ2-7, with no clear D. Germline CDR1 is LNHDA and CDR2 is SQIVND (reference sequence). The CDR3 extends over 12 amino acids. The CDR3 spells CTSSMAGYEQYF. The CDR3 DNA follows: TGTACCAGTAGTATGGCCGGGTACGAGCAGTACTTC. Supplemented by reference TRBV19 and TRBJ2-7, the full variable domain reads DGGITQSPKYLFRKEGQNVTLSCEQNLNHDAMYWYRQDPGQGLRLIYYSQIVNDFQKGDIAEGYSVSREKKESFPLTVTSAQKNPTAFYLCTSSMAGYEQYFGPGTRLTVT.

This clonotype was seen ten or more times. The V and J genes are TRBV18 and TRBJ2-6; D call uncertain. CDR3 length: 14 residues. Looked up from germline, CDR1 is KGHSH and CDR2 is LQKENI. The ends were cut back, 3 bases at V and 0 bases at J, with 3 bases in the middle. CDR3 nucleotide sequence: TGTGCCAGCTCACCTCCCTCTGGGGCCAACGTCCTGACTTTC. Its protein product is CASSPPSGANVLTF.

The CDR3 protein is CASSVEPANEKLFF. CDR3 DNA sequence: TGTGCCAGCAGCGTAGAGCCTGCTAATGAAAAACTGTTTTTT. This chain links TRBV9 with TRBJ1-4; D is unresolved. Trimming removed 0 bases at V and 3 bases at J, with 6 bases between. Looked up from germline, CDR1 is SGDLS and CDR2 is YYNGEE. The CDR3 consists of 14 residues. Drawing the rest from reference TRBV9 and TRBJ1-4, the complete variable domain is DSGVTQTPKHLITATGQRVTLRCSPRSGDLSVYWYQQSLDQGLQFLIQYYNGEERAKGNILERFSAQQFPDLHSELNLSSLELGDSALYFCASSVEPANEKLFFGSGTQLSVL.

The chain is built from TRBV6-1 and TRBJ2-2; 9 nucleotides agree with TRBD1. Germline V gene lookup returns CDR1 MNHNS and CDR2 SASEGT. The CDR3 is 14 residues long. The trim removed 4 bases at V and 3 bases at J, leaving 0 bases unmatched. CDR3 in DNA: TGTGCCAGCAGTGGACAGGGGGACACCGGGGAGCTGTTTTTT. Its translation: CASSGQGDTGELFF.

A note on this clonotype: This may stem from a read error, because a much larger clone lies one nucleotide away. V gene TRBV6-2 or TRBV6-3 combines with J gene TRBJ2-3; tentatively, D is TRBD2 (6 bases). The CDR3 contains 14 residues. Germline CDR1 reads MNHEY; CDR2 reads SVGEGT. The CDR3 loop is CAISYGGITDTQYF. DNA of the CDR3: TGTGCCATCAGTTATGGGGGGATTACAGATACGCAGTATTTT.

The sample holds many counts of this clonotype. The chain combines TRBV18 with TRBJ2-2, with 7 bases lining up with TRBD1. This CDR3 spans 17 amino acids. CDR1 and CDR2 (germline): KGHSH, LQKENI. Trimming removed 5 bases from V and 1 base from J; junction bases left unmatched: 10. CDR3 protein: CASSVGVTGKNTGELFF. CDR3 sequence (DNA): TGTGCCAGCTCAGTAGGGGTGACAGGGAAGAACACCGGGGAGCTGTTTTTT.

This clonotype was recorded many times. This chain links TRBV20-1 with TRBJ2-1, with D perhaps being TRBD1 or TRBD2 (7 bases each). Germline assignment: CDR1 DFQATT and CDR2 SNEGSKA (reference sequence). This CDR3 is 14 amino acids long. V gave up 8 bases and J gave up 9 bases, with 23 bases separating them. The CDR3 loop reads CSLRGGGGVGEQFF. In DNA, the CDR3 is TGCAGTCTCCGTGGGGGAGGGGGCGTGGGTGAGCAGTTCTTC.

CDR3 sequence reads: CSASQGANNIQYF. In nucleotides, the CDR3 is TGCAGTGCATCGCAGGGGGCGAATAACATTCAGTACTTC. The V call is TRBV20-1, the J call TRBJ2-4, with TRBD1 identical over 8 bases. This CDR3 has 13 amino acids. Germline CDR1 DFQATT, CDR2 SNEGSKA (reference sequence). V dropped 6 bases and J dropped 7; count of bases not matched to a gene: 8.

The V call is TRBV6-5, the J call TRBJ1-2; no firm D call. Germline V CDR1 and CDR2: MNHEY, SVGAGI. The CDR3 totals 13 residues. Trimming cost V 2 bases and J 3 bases, with 7 bases left between them. This chain's CDR3 is CASSYQLHYGYTF. Here the CDR3 DNA reads TGTGCCAGCAGTTACCAGTTACACTATGGCTACACCTTC.